This T cell receptor (beta chain) was found in a study of identical twins. Of note for this clonotype: What it binds is not known.

In germline, CDR1 is DFQATT, CDR2 SNEGSKA (reference sequence). This CDR3 has 14 residues. V lost 3 bases, J lost 10 bases, and 8 bases stayed unmatched. TCRdb called the 5' RACE reads again in MiXCR, with one record for every CDR3 protein. The table has about 220,000 distinct CDR3 sequences, about 7.5% seen once. Study-level findings and limits: Memory repertoires showed no such pattern, whereas abundant cord blood beta clonotypes carried fewer insertions. Excess low generation probability was seen in twin-shared out-of-frame alpha sequences.

The same data also contributed to another study, on yellow fever vaccine responses in identical twins. Per that study: Reportedly, twins' vaccine T cell responses looked partly convergent and partly personalized.

The source material was memory (CD45RO+) T cells sorted from blood. The J gene is TRBJ2-4, the V gene TRBV20-1; 11 positions agree with TRBD2. The receptor was derived from a woman younger than 35 in good health. CDR3 residues: CSASTSGGAGIQYF. DNA for the CDR3: TGCAGTGCTAGTACTAGCGGGGGCGCCGGGATTCAGTACTTC.